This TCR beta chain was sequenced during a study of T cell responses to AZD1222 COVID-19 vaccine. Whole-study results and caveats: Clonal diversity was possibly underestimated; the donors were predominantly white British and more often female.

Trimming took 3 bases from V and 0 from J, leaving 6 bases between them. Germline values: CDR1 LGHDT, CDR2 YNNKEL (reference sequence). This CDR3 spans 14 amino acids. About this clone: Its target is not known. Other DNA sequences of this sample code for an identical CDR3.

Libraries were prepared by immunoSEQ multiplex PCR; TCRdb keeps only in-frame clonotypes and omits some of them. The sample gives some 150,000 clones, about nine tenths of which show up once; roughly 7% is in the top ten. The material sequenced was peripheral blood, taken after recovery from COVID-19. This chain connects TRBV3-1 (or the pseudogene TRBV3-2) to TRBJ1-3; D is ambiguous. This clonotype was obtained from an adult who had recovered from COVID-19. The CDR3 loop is CASSQVDSGNTIYF. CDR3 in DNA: TGTGCCAGCAGCCAGGTGGACTCTGGAAACACCATATATTTT.